This T cell receptor beta chain appears in the sequencing data of a study of T cell clusters in autoimmune cytopenias. Study conclusions and caveats: Primary autoimmune cytopenia patients appeared to lack physiological T cell clusters present in healthy donors. The cluster-lack signature was not seen for secondary cytopenia versus chronic lymphocytic leukemia. TRB repertoire shifts in secondary cytopenia and chronic lymphocytic leukemia mostly reflected lymphoma, not autoimmunity.

TRB amplification used around 0.25 ug of peripheral blood genomic DNA. As for this clonotype: Its matching antigen is unknown.

TRB was amplified by touch-down multiplex PCR, primer pools A and B combined. Each CDR3 protein gets one entry in TCRdb, which reprocessed the multiplex PCR reads and gives no DNA. The specimen's table records approximately 9,100 distinct CDR3 sequences. CDR1 and CDR2 from the germline V gene are MNHNY and SVGAGI (reference sequence). The CDR3 runs 17 residues. The rearrangement links TRBV6-6 to TRBJ2-3; there is no DNA to check the TCRdb D call of TRBD2. Sequences were obtained from peripheral blood. This clonotype was sampled from a human donor with an autoimmune cytopenia or autoimmune hepatitis (not recorded which). The CDR3 spells CASSYPLEEREIDTQYF.